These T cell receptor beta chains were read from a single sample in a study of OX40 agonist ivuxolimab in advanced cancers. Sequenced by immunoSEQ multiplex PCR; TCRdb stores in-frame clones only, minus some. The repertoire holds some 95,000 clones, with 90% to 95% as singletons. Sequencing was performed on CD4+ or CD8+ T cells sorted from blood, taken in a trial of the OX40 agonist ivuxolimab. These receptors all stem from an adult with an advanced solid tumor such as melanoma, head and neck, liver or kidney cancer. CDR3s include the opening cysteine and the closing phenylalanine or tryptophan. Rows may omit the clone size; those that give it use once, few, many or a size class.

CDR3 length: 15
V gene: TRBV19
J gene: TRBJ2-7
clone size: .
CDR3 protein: CASSIGGRQTYEQYF

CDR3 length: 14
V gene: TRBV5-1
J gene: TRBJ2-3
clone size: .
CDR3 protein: CASRSGQGSGTQYF

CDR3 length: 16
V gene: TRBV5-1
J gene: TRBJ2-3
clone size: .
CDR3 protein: CASSLDQGVGTDTQYF

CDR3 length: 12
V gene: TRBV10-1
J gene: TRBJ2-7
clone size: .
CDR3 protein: CASSENSYEQYF

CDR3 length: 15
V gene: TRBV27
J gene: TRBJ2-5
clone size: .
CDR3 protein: CASSFPGASSSDQYF

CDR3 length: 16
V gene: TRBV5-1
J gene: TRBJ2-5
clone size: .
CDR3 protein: CASSLGLAGGQETQYF

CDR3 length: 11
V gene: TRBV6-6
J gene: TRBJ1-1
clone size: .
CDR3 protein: CASRMNTEAFF

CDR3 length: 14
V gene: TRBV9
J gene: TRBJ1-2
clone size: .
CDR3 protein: CASSDPPTGEGYTF

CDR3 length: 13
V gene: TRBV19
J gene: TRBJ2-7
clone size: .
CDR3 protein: CASSTGSRGEQYF

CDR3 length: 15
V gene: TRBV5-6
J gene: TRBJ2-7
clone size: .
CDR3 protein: CASSLGAGDIYEQYF

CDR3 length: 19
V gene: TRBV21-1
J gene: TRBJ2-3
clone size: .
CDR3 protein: CASSKAACHRTSSTDTQYF

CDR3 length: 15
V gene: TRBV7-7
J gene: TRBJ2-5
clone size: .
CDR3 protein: CASSLMGAPQETQYF

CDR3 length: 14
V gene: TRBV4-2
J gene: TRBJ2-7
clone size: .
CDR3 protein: CASSPGAGAYEQYF

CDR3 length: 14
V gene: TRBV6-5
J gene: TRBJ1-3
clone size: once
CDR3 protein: CASRQGVSGNTIYF

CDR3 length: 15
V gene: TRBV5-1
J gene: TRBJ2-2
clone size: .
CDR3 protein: CASSSRGMNTGELFF

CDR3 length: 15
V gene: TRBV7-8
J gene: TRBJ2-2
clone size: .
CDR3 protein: CASSPWELSTGELFF

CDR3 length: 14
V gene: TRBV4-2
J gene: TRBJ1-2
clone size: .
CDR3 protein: CASSQPDVDYGYTF

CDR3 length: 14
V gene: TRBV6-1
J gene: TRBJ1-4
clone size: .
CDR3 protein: CASSEQGGDEKLFF

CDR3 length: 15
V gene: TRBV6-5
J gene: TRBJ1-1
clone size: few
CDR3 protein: CASSYGDTLNTEAFF

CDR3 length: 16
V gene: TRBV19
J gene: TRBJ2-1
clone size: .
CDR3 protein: CASSPSLAGAYNEQFF

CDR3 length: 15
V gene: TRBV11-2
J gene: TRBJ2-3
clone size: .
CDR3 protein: CASSRTSGSTDTQYF

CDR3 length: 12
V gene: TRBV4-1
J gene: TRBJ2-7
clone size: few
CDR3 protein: CASSQGGGEQYF

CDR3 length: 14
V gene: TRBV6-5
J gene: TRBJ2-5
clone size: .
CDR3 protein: CASSYQTPGETQYF

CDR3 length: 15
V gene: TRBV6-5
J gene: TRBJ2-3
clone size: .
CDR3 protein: CASSYRVAGTDTQYF

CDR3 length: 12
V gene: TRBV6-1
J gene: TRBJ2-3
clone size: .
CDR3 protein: CASGAGISTQYF

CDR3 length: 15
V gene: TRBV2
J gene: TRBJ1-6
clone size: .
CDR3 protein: CASSGDSTVNSPLHF

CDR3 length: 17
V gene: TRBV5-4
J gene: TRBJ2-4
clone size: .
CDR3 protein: CASSEAGGTLAKNIQYF

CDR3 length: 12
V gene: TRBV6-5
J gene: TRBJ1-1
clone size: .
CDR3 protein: CASSPQGAEAFF

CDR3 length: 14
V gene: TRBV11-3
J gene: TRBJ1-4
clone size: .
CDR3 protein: CASSPPAEAEKLFF

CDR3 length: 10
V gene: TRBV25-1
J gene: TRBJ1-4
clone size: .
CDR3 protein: CASRGEKLFF

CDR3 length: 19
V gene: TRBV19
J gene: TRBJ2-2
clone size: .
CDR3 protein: CAANRGVAGGLVGSGELFF

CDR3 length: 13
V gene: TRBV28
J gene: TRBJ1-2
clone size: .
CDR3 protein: CASSLGWADGYTF

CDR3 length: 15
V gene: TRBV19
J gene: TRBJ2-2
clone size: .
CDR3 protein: CASSRTSGTTGELFF

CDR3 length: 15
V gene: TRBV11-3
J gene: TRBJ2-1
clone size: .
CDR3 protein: CASSLDTLGRNEQFF

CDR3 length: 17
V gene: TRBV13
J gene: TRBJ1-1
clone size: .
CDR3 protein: CASSERRKAKGNTEAFF

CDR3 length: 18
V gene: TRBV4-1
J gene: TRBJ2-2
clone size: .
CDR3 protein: CASSQAEGLAANTGELFF

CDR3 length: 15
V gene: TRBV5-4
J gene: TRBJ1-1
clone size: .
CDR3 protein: CASSRTSSADTEAFF

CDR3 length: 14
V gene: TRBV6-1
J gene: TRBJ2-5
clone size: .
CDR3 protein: CASSRGGDQETQYF

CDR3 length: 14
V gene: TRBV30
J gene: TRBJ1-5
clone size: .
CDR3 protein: CAWRTESSNQPQHF

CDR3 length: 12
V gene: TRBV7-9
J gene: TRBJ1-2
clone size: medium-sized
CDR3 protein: CASSPSLGGYTF

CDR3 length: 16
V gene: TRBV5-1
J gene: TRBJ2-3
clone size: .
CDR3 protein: CASSYGLAGGTDTQYF

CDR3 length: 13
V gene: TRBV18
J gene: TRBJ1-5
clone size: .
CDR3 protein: CASSPYGTQPQHF

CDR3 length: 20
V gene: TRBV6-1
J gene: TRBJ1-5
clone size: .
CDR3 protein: CASSDQIAGTGAAGNQPQHF

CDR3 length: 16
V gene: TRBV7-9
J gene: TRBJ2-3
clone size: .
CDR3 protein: CASSRGTSGGADTQYF

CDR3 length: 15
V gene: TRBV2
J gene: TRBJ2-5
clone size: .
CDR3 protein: CASSKDRGHSETQYF

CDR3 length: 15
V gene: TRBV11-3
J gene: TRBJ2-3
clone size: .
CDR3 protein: CASSLGGRVGDTQYF

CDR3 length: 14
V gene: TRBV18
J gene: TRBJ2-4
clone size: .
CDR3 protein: CASSTGLASNIQYF

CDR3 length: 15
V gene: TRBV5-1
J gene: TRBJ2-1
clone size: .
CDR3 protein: CASSLGLNSYNEQFF

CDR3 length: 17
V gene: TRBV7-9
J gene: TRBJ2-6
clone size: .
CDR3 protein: CASSLAVDSSGANVLTF

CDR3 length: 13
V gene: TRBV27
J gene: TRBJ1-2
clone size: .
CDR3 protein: CASSYLGGGGYTF

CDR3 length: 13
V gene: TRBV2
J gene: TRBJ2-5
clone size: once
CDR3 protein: CASLLGWGETQYF

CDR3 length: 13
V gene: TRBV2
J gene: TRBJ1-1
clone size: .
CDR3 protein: CASSEEGDTEAFF

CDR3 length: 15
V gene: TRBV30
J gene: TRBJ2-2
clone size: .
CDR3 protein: CAWNRRGKSGGELFF

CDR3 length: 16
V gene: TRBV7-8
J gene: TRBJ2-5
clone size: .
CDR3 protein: CASSSRLAGGRETQYF

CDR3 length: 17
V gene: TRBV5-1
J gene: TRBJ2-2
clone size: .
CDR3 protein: CASSLTGGHANTGELFF

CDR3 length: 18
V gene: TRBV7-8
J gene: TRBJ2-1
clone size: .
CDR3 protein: CASSLARVDRRSYNEQFF

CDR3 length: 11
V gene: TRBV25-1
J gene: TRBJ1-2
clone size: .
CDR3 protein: CASSGVWGYTF

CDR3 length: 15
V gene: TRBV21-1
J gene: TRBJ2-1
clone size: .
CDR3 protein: CASSKGQGAVNEQFF